The T cell receptor (beta chain) under discussion was sequenced for a study of graft-versus-host responses after intestinal transplantation. Intraepithelial lymphocytes and lamina propria lymphocytes were released through processing of graft tissue. Libraries were prepared by immunoSEQ multiplex PCR; TCRdb keeps only in-frame clonotypes and omits some of them. The top ten clones hold more than 15% of a sample with around 35,000 clones, about 85% of them seen once. The CDR3 is 16 amino acids. Per the germline V gene, CDR1 is SEHNR and CDR2 is FQNEAQ (reference sequence). V was clipped by 7 bases and J by 2 bases, with 19 bases between them. This clone appeared a few times.

Sample: ileum tissue, taken about 200 days after intestinal transplant. The rearrangement joins TRBV7-9 to TRBJ2-3; no definite D call. The receptor was derived from a human patient who received an intestinal transplant, so some T cells may come from the graft donor. The CDR3 DNA sequence: TGTGCCAGCATCGCGACGCGCCTACTTAACACAGATACGCAGTATTTT. Its translation is CASIATRLLNTDTQYF.